This T cell receptor beta chain was observed in a study of blood T cell repertoires in COVID-19. Clones were read by immunoSEQ multiplex PCR, and TCRdb kept only the in-frame ones, dropping some. The data contain some 250,000 clones, nearly 90% of them singletons. J was trimmed by 4 bases and V by 6 bases; bases with no gene match: 9. This CDR3 has 16 residues. Germline values: CDR1 LNHDA, CDR2 SQIVND (reference sequence). Only a few counts were recorded for this clone. The chain joins TRBV19 to TRBJ2-2; 9 nucleotides align to TRBD1. The source of this sequence is a woman younger than 45 with acute or convalescent COVID-19. Sequences were obtained from peripheral blood. As DNA, the CDR3 is TGTGCCAGTAGAAAAACCGGGACAGGGCTCACCGGGGAGCTGTTTTTT. Its translation: CASRKTGTGLTGELFF.